This record looks at one T cell receptor (beta chain) sequence and its context. Its cognate antigen is unknown. This specimen comes from a study of cytomegalovirus exposure and HLA in healthy donors. Whole-study results and caveats: In an earlier analysis, in several hundred donors, most V segments appeared productive either ~90% or ~30% of the time. Most TCR sequences were seen very rarely across donors, but some public TCRs occurred in many. Immune exposure data for these donors was limited to CMV serostatus. Later analysis suggested links between common viral pathogens and several top significant clusters.

CDR1 LNHDA and CDR2 SQIVND come from the germline V gene (reference sequence). The CDR3 is made up of 17 amino acids. Trimming took off 3 bases at V and 1 base at J, with 18 bases between the two ends. Amplification used 60 Vbeta primers and 13 Jbeta primers. The data were produced by immunoSEQ multiplex PCR, yet TCRdb's version contains in-frame clones alone and is incomplete. The table shows 70,000 to 100,000 clones, with roughly two thirds occurring only once. This chain joins TRBV19 and TRBJ1-1, with D unresolved. This receptor was obtained from a woman between 45 and 65 years old in good health and CMV-seropositive. Sequenced input: PBMCs. DNA for the CDR3: TGTGCCAGTAGTATTAGCCCCTATGTGGGTCCGAACACTGAAGCTTTCTTT. Translated, it gives CASSISPYVGPNTEAFF.